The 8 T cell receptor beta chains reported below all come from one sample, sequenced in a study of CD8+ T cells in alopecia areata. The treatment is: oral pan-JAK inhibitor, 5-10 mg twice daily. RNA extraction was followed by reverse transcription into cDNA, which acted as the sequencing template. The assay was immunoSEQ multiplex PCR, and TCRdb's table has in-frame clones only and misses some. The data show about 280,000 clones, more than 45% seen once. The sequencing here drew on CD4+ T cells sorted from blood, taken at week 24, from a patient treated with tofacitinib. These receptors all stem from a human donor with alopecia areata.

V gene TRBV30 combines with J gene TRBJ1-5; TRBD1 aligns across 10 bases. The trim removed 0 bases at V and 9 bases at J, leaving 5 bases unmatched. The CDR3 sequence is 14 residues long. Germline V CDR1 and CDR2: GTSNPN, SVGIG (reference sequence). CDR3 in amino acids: CAWSVDRGGWPQHF. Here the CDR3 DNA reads TGTGCCTGGAGTGTGGACAGGGGGGGATGGCCCCAGCATTTT.

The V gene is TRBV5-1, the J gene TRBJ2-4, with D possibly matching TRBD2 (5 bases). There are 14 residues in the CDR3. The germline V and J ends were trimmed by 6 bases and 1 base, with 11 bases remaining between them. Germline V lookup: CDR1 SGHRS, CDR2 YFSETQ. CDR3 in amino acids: CASKEDGAKNIQYF. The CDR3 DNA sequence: TGCGCCAGCAAGGAGGACGGGGCCAAAAACATTCAGTACTTC.

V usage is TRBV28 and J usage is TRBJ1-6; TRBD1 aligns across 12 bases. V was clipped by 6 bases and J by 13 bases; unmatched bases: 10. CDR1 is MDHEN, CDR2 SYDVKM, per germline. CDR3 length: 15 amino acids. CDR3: CASSRSGTGGDPLHF. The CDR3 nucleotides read TGTGCCAGCAGCAGAAGTGGGACAGGGGGCGACCCCCTCCACTTT.

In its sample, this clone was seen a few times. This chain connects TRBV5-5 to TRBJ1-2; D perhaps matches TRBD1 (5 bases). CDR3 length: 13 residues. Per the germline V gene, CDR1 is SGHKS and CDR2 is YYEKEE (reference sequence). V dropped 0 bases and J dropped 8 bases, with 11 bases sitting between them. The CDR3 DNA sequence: TGTGCCAGCAGCTTGGATGTAAGGGGCGGCTACACCTTC. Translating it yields CASSLDVRGGYTF.

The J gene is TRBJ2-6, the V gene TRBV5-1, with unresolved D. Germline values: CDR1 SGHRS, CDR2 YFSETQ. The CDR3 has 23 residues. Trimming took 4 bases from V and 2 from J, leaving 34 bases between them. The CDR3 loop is CASSPPAPPLIRPGDAGANVLTF. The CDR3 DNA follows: TGCGCCAGCAGCCCGCCGGCACCCCCATTGATACGACCAGGAGACGCTGGGGCCAACGTCCTGACTTTC.

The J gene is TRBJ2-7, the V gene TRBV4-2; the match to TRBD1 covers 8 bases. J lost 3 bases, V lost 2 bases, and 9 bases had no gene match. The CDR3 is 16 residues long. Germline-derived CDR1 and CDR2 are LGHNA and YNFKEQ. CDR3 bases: TGTGCCAGCAGCCAACAGACAGGGGTCCATTACTACGAGCAGTACTTC. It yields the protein CASSQQTGVHYYEQYF.

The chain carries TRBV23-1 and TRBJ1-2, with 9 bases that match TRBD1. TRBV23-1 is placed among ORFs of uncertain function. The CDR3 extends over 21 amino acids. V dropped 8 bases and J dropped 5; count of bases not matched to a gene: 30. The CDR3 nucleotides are TGCGCCAGCCCTTCGCTCACTCACCTTATGCCGGGACAGGGAGTTCATTATGGCTACACCTTC. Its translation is CASPSLTHLMPGQGVHYGYTF.

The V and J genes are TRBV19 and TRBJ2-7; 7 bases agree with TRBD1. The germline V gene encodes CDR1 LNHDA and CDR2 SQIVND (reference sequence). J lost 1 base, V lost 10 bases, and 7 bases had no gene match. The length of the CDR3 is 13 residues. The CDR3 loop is CATTGDNSYEQYF. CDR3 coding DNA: TGTGCCACAACAGGGGACAATTCCTACGAGCAGTACTTC.